This T cell receptor beta chain stems from a study of blood T cells in healthy people across ages. As regards this clonotype: As yet, its antigen is unknown.

PCR was performed a second time for about 6 to 12 cycles using a sample-barcoded 5' primer and a J-beta primer mix. The template-switch adaptor was a 5' adaptor with 12 random nucleotides. It tagged each cDNA molecule. MiXCR, applied by TCRdb to the 5' RACE reads, yields one record per CDR3 protein. This table holds around 1,500,000 distinct CDR3 sequences, around two fifths found once. Study findings and constraints: Naive CD4+ cell counts and diversity both ran higher in long-lived than in aged donors.

Peripheral blood from each donor was collected in a volume of about 9.9 milliliters. Samples had at least 6.5 million PBMCs isolated from them. This clonotype was obtained from a young woman in good health. Source material: blood.

This CDR3 is CASSPSGPGGEQFF. CDR3 coding DNA: TGTGCCAGCAGCCCGAGTGGCCCGGGCGGGGAGCAGTTCTTC. The chain employs TRBV7-2 and TRBJ2-1; D is perhaps TRBD2 (5 bases). This CDR3 region has 14 residues. Trimming cost V 5 bases and J 10 bases, with 18 bases left between them. The V gene's germline CDR1 is SGHTA and CDR2 FQGNSA.